A selection of T cell receptor beta chains follows, all from one sample in a study of somatic mutations in cytotoxic T cells in rheumatoid arthritis. Data came from immunoSEQ multiplex PCR; TCRdb stores just in-frame clones and leaves some out. This table has some 16,000 clones, roughly four fifths appearing once. The sample consisted of CD8+ T cells sorted from blood. These receptors were obtained from a woman aged 50 to 60 with rheumatoid arthritis. CDR3s include the opening cysteine and the closing phenylalanine or tryptophan. A D gene is named only where the DNA matches it firmly. Some rows mark clone size as missing; the rest say once, few, many or name a class of expanded clone.

CDR3 DNA: TGTGCCAGCAGTTCAACGGGAGTCTCCTACAATGAGCAGTTCTTC; CDR3 protein: CASSSTGVSYNEQFF; D gene: -; V gene: TRBV27; clone size: -; J gene: TRBJ2-1
CDR3 DNA: TGTGCCAGCAGTCTTGCCGAGTCAGGTCCCTACGAGCAGTACTTC; CDR3 protein: CASSLAESGPYEQYF; D gene: -; V gene: TRBV27; clone size: -; J gene: TRBJ2-7
CDR3 DNA: TGCGCCAGCAGCGCGACAGGGATCTATGGCTACACCTTC; CDR3 protein: CASSATGIYGYTF; D gene: TRBD1; V gene: TRBV5-1; clone size: -; J gene: TRBJ1-2
CDR3 DNA: TGTGCCAGCAGCTTGGACGGGGGGGCCTCTTCGTCAGATACGCAGTATTTT; CDR3 protein: CASSLDGGASSSDTQYF; D gene: TRBD2; V gene: TRBV5-4; clone size: -; J gene: TRBJ2-3
CDR3 DNA: TGTGCCAGCAGCTTAGACGGGAGTAGCAATCAGCCCCAGCATTTT; CDR3 protein: CASSLDGSSNQPQHF; D gene: -; V gene: TRBV7-6; clone size: -; J gene: TRBJ1-5
CDR3 DNA: TGTGCCAGCAGCTCCGGGGGACTTTCGTATGGCTACACCTTC; CDR3 protein: CASSSGGLSYGYTF; D gene: -; V gene: TRBV7-9; clone size: -; J gene: TRBJ1-2
CDR3 DNA: TGTGCCAGCAGCGGGGAGGAGGGAGGGAAAGAGACCCAGTACTTC; CDR3 protein: CASSGEEGGKETQYF; D gene: TRBD2; V gene: TRBV7-2; clone size: -; J gene: TRBJ2-5
CDR3 DNA: TGTGCCAGTAGTATTTCCGGGACTAGCTATGACTACGAGCAGTACTTC; CDR3 protein: CASSISGTSYDYEQYF; D gene: TRBD2; V gene: TRBV19; clone size: -; J gene: TRBJ2-7
CDR3 DNA: TGTGCCATCAGAACCCCGGGACAGGGCCTTGGGACTGAAGCTTTCTTT; CDR3 protein: CAIRTPGQGLGTEAFF; D gene: TRBD1; V gene: TRBV10-3; clone size: -; J gene: TRBJ1-1
CDR3 DNA: TGTGCCAGCAGCTTGGGGGTTGGTCAGCCCCAGCATTTT; CDR3 protein: CASSLGVGQPQHF; D gene: -; V gene: TRBV5-4; clone size: -; J gene: TRBJ1-5
CDR3 DNA: TGCGCCAGCAGCTTGGGTGTCGGACCTTCCTACGAGCAGTACTTC; CDR3 protein: CASSLGVGPSYEQYF; D gene: -; V gene: TRBV5-1; clone size: -; J gene: TRBJ2-7
CDR3 DNA: TGTGCCAGCAGTTTATCGGGGGGACTAGTTGGGTACAATGAGCAGTTCTTC; CDR3 protein: CASSLSGGLVGYNEQFF; D gene: TRBD2; V gene: TRBV27; clone size: few; J gene: TRBJ2-1